The T cell receptor beta chain under discussion was sequenced for a study of OX40 agonist ivuxolimab in advanced cancers. The wider study: Partial responses occurred in Three dose-escalation patients, one with hepatocellular carcinoma and two with cutaneous melanoma.

The CDR3 loop spans 13 amino acids. The V end lost 4 bases, the J end lost 4 bases, and 11 bases lay between the germline ends. Germline CDR1 reads SGHRS; CDR2 reads YFSETQ. Details on this clone: Its antigen is not identified.

Assay used: immunoSEQ multiplex PCR; TCRdb lists only in-frame clones, some missing. The sample has tens of thousands of clones; less than 85% are singletons. Study-wide findings and caveats: At 0.1-3.0 mg/kg, partial responders had clonal expansion among the lowest observed.

The material was CD4+ or CD8+ T cells sorted from blood, obtained in a trial of the OX40 agonist ivuxolimab. This chain joins TRBV5-1 and TRBJ1-2; D perhaps matches TRBD1 (6 bases). This clonotype was obtained from an adult with an advanced solid tumor such as melanoma, head and neck, liver or kidney cancer. Here the CDR3 reads CASSRTGSYGYTF. The CDR3 bases are TGCGCCAGCAGCCGCACAGGGAGCTATGGCTACACCTTC.